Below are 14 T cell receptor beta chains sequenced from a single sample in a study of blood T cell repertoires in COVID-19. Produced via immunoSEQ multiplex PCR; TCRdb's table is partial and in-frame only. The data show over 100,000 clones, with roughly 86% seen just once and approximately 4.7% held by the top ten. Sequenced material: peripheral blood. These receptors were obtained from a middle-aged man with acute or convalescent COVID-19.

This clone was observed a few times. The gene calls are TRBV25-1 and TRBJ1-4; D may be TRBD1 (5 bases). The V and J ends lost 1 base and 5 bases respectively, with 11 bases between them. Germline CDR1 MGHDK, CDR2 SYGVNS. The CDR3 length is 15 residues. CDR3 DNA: TGTGCCAGCAGTGAATCCCAGGGACTAAATGAAAAACTGTTTTTT. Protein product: CASSESQGLNEKLFF.

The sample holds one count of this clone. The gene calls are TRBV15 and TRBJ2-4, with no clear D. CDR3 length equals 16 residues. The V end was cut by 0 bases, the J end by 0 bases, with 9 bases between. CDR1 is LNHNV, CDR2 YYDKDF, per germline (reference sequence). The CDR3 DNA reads TGTGCCACCAGCAGAGATTTATCCGGAGCCAAAAACATTCAGTACTTC. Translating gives CATSRDLSGAKNIQYF.

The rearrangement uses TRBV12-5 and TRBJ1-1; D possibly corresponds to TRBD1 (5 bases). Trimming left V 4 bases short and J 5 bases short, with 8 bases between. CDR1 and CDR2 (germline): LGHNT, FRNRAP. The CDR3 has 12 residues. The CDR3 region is CASGWGGTEAFF. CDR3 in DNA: TGTGCTAGTGGTTGGGGGGGTACTGAAGCTTTCTTT.

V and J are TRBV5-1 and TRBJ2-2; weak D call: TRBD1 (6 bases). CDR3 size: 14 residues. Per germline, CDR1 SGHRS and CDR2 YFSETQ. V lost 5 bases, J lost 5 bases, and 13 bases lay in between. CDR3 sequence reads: CASRRQGSTGELFF. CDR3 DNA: TGCGCCAGCAGAAGGCAGGGGAGTACCGGGGAGCTGTTTTTT.

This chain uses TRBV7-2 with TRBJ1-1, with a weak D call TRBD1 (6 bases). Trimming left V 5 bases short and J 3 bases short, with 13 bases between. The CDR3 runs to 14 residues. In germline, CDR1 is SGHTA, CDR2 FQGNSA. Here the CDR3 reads CASSLWEGDTEAFF. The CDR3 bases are TGTGCCAGCAGCCTTTGGGAGGGGGACACTGAAGCTTTCTTT.

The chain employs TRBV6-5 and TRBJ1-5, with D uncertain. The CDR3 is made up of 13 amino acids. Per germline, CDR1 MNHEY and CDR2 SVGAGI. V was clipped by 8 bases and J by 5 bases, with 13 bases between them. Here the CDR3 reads CASAALVYQPQHF. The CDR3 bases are TGTGCCAGCGCGGCTTTAGTGTATCAGCCCCAGCATTTT.

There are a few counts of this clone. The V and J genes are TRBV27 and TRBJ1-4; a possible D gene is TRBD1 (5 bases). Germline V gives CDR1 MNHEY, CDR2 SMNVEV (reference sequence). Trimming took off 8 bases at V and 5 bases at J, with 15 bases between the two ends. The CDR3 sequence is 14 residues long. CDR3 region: CASGAGRQNEKLFF. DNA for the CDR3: TGTGCCAGCGGGGCAGGGCGACAGAATGAAAAACTGTTTTTT.

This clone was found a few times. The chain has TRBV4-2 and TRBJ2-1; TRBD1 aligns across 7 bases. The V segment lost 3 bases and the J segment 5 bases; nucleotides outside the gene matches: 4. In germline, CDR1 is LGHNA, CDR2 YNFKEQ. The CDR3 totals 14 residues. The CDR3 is CASSHHTGDNEQFF. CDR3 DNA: TGTGCCAGCAGCCACCATACAGGGGACAATGAGCAGTTCTTC.

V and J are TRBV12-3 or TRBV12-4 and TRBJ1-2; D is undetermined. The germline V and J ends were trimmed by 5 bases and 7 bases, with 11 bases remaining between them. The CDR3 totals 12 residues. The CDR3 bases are TGTGCCAGCAGTCCCTGGACTACTGGCTACACCTTC. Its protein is CASSPWTTGYTF.

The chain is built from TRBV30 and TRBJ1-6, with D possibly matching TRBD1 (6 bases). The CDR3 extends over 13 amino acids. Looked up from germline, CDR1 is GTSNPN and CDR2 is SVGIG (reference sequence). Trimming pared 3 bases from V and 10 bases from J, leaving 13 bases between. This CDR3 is CAWSPSGGSPLHF. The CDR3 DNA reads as TGTGCCTGGAGCCCTAGTGGGGGCTCACCCCTCCACTTT.

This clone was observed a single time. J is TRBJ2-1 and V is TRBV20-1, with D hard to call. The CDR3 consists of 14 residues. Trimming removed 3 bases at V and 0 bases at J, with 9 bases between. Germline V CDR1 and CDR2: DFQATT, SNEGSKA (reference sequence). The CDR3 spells CSASDPTSYNEQFF. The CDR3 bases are TGCAGTGCTAGTGATCCTACCTCCTACAATGAGCAGTTCTTC.

The CDR3 protein is CASKLGGGVITEAFF. CDR3 DNA: TGTGCCAGCAAACTAGGGGGAGGGGTGATCACTGAAGCTTTCTTT. J is TRBJ1-1 and V is TRBV5-5; D might be TRBD1 (6 bases). The CDR3 extends over 15 amino acids. The V end was cut by 6 bases, the J end by 4 bases, with 19 bases between. Germline loops: CDR1 SGHKS, CDR2 YYEKEE (reference sequence).

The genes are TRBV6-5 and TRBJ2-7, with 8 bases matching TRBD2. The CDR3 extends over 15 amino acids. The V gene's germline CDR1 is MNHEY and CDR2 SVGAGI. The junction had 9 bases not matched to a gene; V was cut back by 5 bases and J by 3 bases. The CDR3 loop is CASSITGTRFYEQYF. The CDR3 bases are TGTGCCAGCAGTATAACCGGGACTAGATTCTACGAGCAGTACTTC.

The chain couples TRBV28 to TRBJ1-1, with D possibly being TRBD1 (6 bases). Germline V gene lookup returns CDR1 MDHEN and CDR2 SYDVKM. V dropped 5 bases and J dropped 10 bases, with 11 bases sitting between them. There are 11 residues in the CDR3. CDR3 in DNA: TGTGCCAGCAGTCCCGACAGGAGAGCTTTCTTT. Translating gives CASSPDRRAFF.